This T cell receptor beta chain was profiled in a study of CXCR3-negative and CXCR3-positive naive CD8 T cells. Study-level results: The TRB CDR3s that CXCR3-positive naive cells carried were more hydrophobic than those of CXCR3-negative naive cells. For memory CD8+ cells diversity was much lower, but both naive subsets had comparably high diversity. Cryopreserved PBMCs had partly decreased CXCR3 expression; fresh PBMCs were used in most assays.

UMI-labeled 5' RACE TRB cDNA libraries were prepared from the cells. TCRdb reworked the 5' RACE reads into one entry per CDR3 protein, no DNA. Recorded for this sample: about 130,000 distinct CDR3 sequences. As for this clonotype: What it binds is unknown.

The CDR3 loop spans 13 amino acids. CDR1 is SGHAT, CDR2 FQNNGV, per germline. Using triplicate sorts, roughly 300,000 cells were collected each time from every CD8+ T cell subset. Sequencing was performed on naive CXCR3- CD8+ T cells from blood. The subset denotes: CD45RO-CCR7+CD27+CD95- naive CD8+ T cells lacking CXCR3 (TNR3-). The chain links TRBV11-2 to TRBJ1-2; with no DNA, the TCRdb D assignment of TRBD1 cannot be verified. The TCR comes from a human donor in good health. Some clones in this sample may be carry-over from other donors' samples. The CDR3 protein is CASSVGQGAGYTF.